This T cell receptor beta chain was recorded in a study of T cell responses to AZD1222 COVID-19 vaccine. Measured with immunoSEQ multiplex PCR; TCRdb has only the in-frame clones, and not every one. The table records 20,000 or so clones, roughly 79% of them present only once. Study-wide results and limits: Sampled repertoires all dated from after the peak T cell response.

A word on this clone: Its antigen is not identified.

Recipients boosted at about 4 weeks or about 12 weeks are pooled. The ends lost 5 bases at V and 4 bases at J; junction bases unmatched: 8. Germline assignment: CDR1 SGHTA and CDR2 FQGNSA. This CDR3 is 14 amino acids long. This TCR was sampled from an adult who received the AZD1222 COVID-19 vaccine. This chain joins TRBV7-2 and TRBJ2-7; the match to TRBD2 covers 7 bases. The sample in question was peripheral blood, obtained 28 days after the second AZD1222 dose. This CDR3 is CASSDVRREYEQYF. CDR3 sequence (DNA): TGTGCCAGCAGCGACGTGAGGCGGGAGTACGAGCAGTACTTC.